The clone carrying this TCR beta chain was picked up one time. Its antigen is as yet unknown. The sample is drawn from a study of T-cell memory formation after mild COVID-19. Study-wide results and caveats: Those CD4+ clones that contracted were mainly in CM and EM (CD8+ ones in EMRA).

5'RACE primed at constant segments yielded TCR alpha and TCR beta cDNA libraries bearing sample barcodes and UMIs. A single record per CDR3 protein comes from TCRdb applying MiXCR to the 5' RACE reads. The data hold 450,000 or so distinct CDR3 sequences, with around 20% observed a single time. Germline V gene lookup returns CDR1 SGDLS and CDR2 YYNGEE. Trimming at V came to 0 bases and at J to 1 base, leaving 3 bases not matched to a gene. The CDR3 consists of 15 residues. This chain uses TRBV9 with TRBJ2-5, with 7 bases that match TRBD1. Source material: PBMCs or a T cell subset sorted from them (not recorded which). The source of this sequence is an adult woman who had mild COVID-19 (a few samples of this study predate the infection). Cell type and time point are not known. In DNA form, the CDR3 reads TGTGCCAGCAGCGTAGGGGACAGCCTCCAAGAGACCCAGTACTTC. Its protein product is CASSVGDSLQETQYF.